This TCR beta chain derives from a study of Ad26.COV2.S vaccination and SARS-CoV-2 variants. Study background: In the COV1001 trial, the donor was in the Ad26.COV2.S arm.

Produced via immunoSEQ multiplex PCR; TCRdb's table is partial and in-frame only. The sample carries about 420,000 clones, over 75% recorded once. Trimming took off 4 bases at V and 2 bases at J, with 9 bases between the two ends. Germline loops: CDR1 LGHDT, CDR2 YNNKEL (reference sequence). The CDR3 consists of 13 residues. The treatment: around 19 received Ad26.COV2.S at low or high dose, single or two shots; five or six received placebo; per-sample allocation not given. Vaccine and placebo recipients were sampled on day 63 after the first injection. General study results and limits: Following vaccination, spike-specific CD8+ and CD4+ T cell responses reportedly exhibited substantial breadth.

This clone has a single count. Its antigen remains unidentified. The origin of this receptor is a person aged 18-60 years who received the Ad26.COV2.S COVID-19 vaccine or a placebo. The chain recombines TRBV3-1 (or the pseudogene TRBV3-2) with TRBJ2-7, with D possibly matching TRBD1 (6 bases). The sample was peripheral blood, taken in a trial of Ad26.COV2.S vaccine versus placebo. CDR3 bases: TGTGCCAGCAGCCCTAACAGGGCCTACGAGCAGTACTTC. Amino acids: CASSPNRAYEQYF.